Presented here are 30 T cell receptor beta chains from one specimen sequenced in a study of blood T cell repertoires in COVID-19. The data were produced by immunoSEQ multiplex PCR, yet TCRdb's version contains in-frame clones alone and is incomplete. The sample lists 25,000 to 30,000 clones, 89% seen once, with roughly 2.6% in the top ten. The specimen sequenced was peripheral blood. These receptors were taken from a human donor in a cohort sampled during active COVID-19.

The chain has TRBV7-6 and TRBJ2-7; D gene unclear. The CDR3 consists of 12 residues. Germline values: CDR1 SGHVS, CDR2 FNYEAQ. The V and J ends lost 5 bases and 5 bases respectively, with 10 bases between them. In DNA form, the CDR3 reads TGTGCCAGCAGCAACTACAACGACGAGCAGTACTTC. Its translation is CASSNYNDEQYF.

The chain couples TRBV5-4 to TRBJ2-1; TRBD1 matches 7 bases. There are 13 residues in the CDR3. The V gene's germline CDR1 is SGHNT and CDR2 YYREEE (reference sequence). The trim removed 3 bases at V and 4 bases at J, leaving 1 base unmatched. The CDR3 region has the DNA TGTGCCAGCAGCTGGGACAGTTACAATGAGCAGTTCTTC. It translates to CASSWDSYNEQFF.

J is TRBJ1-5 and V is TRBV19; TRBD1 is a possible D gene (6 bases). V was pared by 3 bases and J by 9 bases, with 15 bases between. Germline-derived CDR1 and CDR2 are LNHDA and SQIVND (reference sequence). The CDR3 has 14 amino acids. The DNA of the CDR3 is TGTGCCAGTAGTATGAATGGACAGCTCAGGCCCCAGCATTTT. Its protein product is CASSMNGQLRPQHF.

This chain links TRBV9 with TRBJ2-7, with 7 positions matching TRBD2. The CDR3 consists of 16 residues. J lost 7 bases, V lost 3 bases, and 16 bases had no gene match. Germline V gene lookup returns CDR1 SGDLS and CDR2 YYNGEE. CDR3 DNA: TGTGCCAGCAGCGGTAATGAGGGGAGCGGGGTATGGGAGCAGTACTTC. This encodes CASSGNEGSGVWEQYF. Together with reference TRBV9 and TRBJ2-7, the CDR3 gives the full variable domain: DSGVTQTPKHLITATGQRVTLRCSPRSGDLSVYWYQQSLDQGLQFLIQYYNGEERAKGNILERFSAQQFPDLHSELNLSSLELGDSALYFCASSGNEGSGVWEQYFGPGTRLTVT.

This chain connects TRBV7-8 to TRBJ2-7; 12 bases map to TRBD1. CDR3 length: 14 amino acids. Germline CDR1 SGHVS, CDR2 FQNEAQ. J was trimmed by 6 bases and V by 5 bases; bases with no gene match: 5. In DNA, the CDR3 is TGTGCCAGCAGCGGGGGACAGGGGGCTTCCGAGCAGTACTTC. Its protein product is CASSGGQGASEQYF.

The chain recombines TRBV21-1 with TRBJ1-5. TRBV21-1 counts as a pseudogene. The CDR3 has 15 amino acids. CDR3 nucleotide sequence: TGTGCCAGCAGCAGGCCCGGGGGAGGCGATCAGCCCCAGCATTTT. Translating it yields CASSRPGGGDQPQHF.

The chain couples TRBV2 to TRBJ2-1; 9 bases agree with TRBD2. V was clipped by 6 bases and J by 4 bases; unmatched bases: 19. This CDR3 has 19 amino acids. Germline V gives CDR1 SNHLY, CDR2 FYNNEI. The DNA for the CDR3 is TGTGCCAGCAGGGATTTTTGGCGGGGGGGCCTCTCTGGTTACAATGAGCAGTTCTTC. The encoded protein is CASRDFWRGGLSGYNEQFF.

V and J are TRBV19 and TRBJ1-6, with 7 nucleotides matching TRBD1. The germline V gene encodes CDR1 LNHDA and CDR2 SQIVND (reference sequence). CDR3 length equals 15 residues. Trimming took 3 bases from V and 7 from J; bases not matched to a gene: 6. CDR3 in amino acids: CASSIMGTDNSPLHF. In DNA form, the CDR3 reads TGTGCCAGTAGTATCATGGGGACAGACAATTCACCCCTCCACTTT. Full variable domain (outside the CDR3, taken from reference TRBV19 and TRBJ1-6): DGGITQSPKYLFRKEGQNVTLSCEQNLNHDAMYWYRQDPGQGLRLIYYSQIVNDFQKGDIAEGYSVSREKKESFPLTVTSAQKNPTAFYLCASSIMGTDNSPLHFGNGTRLTVT.

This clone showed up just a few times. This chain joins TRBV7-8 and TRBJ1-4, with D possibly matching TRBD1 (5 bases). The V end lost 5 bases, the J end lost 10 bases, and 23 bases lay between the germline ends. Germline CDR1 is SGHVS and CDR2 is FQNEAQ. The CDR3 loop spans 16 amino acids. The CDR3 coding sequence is TGTGCCAGCAGCCCGGGGGGATCAGCCGGTGCTGGAAAACTGTTTTTT. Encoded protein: CASSPGGSAGAGKLFF.

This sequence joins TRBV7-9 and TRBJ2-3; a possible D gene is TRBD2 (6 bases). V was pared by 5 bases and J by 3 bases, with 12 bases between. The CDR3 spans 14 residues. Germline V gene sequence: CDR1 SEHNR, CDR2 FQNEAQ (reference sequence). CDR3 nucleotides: TGTGCCAGCAGCCGTGGACTAATTACAGATACGCAGTATTTT. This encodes CASSRGLITDTQYF.

The CDR3 nucleotides read TGTGCCAGCAGTGAGTCCCCCGGCAGGGGTCCTGGAAACACCATATATTTT. This sequence encodes CASSESPGRGPGNTIYF. V and J are TRBV25-1 and TRBJ1-3; D may be TRBD1 (6 bases). Trimming stripped 3 bases from V and 2 bases from J, with 17 bases between. This CDR3 is built from 17 residues. Germline CDR1 MGHDK, CDR2 SYGVNS.

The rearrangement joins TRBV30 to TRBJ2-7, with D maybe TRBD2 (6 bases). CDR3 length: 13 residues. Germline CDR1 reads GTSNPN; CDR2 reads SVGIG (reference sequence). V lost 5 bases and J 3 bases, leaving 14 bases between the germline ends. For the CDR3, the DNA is TGTGCCTGGCAACAAAGGGGAGGCTACGAGCAGTACTTC. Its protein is CAWQQRGGYEQYF.

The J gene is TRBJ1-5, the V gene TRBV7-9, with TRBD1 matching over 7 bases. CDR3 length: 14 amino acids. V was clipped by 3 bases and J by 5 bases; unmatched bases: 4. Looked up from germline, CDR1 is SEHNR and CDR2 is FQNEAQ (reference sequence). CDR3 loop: CASSFEGADQPQHF. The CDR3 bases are TGTGCCAGCAGCTTCGAGGGGGCGGATCAGCCCCAGCATTTT.

CDR3 in amino acids: CASSSGVSGELFF. The CDR3 bases are TGTGCCAGCAGTTCGGGGGTAAGCGGGGAGCTGTTTTTT. The chain employs TRBV12-3 or TRBV12-4 and TRBJ2-2, with D possibly matching TRBD2 (6 bases). This CDR3 has 13 residues. V was cut by 4 bases and J by 7 bases, with 10 bases left in between.

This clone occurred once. CDR3 DNA: TGTGCCAGCAGCCTTCCTGGACTAGCGGGAGTCTGGGAGCAGTACTTC. It specifies CASSLPGLAGVWEQYF. The chain joins TRBV5-8 to TRBJ2-7; 13 nucleotides align to TRBD2. Germline V gene sequence: CDR1 SGHTS, CDR2 YDEGEE. This CDR3 region has 16 residues. V gave up 4 bases and J gave up 7 bases; unmatched junction bases: 11.

The CDR3 DNA reads as TGCGCCAGCAGCAGGAGCAGGGGGACTAATGAAAAACTGTTTTTT. Protein product: CASSRSRGTNEKLFF. The chain combines TRBV5-1 with TRBJ1-4; the match to TRBD1 covers 7 bases. The germline V gene has CDR1 SGHRS and CDR2 YFSETQ. The CDR3 contains 15 residues. The V segment lost 4 bases and the J segment 2 bases; nucleotides outside the gene matches: 5. Looking up the rest from reference TRBV5-1 and TRBJ1-4 gives the full variable domain: KAGVTQTPRYLIKTRGQQVTLSCSPISGHRSVSWYQQTPGQGLQFLFEYFSETQRNKGNFPGRFSGRQFSNSRSEMNVSTLELGDSALYLCASSRSRGTNEKLFFGSGTQLSVL.

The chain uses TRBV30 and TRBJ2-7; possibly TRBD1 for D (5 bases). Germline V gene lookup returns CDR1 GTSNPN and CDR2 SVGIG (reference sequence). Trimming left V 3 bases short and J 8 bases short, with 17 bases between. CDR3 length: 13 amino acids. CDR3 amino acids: CAWSDSIPTKQYF. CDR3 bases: TGTGCCTGGAGCGACAGCATCCCCACTAAGCAGTACTTC.

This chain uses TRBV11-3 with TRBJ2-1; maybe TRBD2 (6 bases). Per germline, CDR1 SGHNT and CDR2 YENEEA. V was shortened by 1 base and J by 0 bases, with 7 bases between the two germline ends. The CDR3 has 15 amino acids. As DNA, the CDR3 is TGTGCCAGCAGCTTAGGGGGGGACTCCTACAATGAGCAGTTCTTC. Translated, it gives CASSLGGDSYNEQFF.

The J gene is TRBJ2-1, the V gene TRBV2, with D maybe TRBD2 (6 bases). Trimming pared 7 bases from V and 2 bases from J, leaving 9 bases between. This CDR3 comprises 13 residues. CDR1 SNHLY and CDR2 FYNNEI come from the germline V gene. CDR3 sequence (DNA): TGTGCCAGCACCCGGACTACCTACAATGAGCAGTTCTTC. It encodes CASTRTTYNEQFF.

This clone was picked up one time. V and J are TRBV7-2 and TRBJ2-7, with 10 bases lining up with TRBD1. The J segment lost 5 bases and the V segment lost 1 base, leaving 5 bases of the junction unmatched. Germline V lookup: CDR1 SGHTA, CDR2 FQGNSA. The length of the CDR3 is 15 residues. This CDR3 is CASSLGWDRGNEQYF. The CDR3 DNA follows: TGTGCCAGCAGCTTAGGGTGGGACAGGGGAAACGAGCAGTACTTC.

CDR3 amino acids: CASSQDREDTQYF. CDR3 DNA: TGCGCCAGCAGCCAAGATCGCGAGGATACGCAGTATTTT. The rearrangement joins TRBV4-1 to TRBJ2-3; D gene uncertain. With 0 bases removed from V and 6 bases from J, the gap between germline ends came to 7 bases. The CDR3 is 13 residues long. The germline gives CDR1 MGHRA, CDR2 YSYEKL.

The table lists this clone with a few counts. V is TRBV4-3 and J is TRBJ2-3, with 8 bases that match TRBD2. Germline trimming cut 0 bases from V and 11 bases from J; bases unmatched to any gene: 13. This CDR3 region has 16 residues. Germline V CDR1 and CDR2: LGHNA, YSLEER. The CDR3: CASSQEYASGWFVQYF. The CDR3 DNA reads TGCGCCAGCAGCCAAGAGTACGCTAGCGGGTGGTTTGTGCAGTATTTT.

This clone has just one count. For the CDR3, the DNA is TGTGCCAGCAGCCAAAGCGCGGACAGGGTCGGTTCACCCCTCCACTTT. Translation gives CASSQSADRVGSPLHF. The V and J genes are TRBV4-2 and TRBJ1-6; 8 bases line up with TRBD1. The CDR3 runs to 16 residues. Trimming cost V 2 bases and J 9 bases; bases outside gene matches: 9. Per germline, CDR1 LGHNA and CDR2 YNFKEQ.

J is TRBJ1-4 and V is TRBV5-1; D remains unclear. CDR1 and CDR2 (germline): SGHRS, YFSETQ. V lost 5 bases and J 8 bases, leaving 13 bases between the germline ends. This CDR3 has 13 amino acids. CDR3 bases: TGCGCCAGCAGACGGGGTTCAAAAGAAAAACTGTTTTTT. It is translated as CASRRGSKEKLFF.

The CDR3 is CASSGTGRSQPQHF. CDR3 in DNA: TGCGCCAGCAGTGGGACAGGGAGGTCTCAGCCCCAGCATTTT. The chain combines TRBV10-2 with TRBJ1-5; 8 bases agree with TRBD1. J lost 6 bases, V lost 4 bases, and 5 bases had no gene match. CDR3 size: 14 residues. Germline V gives CDR1 WSHSY, CDR2 SAAADI.

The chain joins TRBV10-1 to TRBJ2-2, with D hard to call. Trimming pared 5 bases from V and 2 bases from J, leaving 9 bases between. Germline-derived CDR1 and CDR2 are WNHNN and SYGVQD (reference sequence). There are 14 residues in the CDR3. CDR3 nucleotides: TGCGCCAGCAGTTCACAGTTCAACACCGGGGAGCTGTTTTTT. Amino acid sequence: CASSSQFNTGELFF.

CDR3: CASSQRDSGSGANVLTF. CDR3 DNA sequence: TGCGCCAGCAGCCAACGGGACTCGGGCTCTGGGGCCAACGTCCTGACTTTC. The chain has TRBV4-3 and TRBJ2-6; tentatively, D is TRBD2 (6 bases). Trimming took 2 bases from V and 0 from J, leaving 11 bases between them. This CDR3 is 17 amino acids long. Germline CDR1 reads LGHNA; CDR2 reads YSLEER.

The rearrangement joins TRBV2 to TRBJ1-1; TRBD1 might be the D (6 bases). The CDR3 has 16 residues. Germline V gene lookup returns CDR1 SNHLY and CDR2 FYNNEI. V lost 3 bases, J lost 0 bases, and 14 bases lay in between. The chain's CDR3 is CASSDGTLVMNTEAFF. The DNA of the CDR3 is TGTGCCAGCAGTGACGGGACACTCGTTATGAACACTGAAGCTTTCTTT.

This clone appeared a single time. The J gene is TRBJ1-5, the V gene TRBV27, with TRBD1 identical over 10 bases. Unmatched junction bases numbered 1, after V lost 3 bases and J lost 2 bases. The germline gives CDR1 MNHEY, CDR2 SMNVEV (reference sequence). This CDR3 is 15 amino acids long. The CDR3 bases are TGTGCCAGCAGTTTTGGGACAGGGGGCAATCAGCCCCAGCATTTT. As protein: CASSFGTGGNQPQHF.

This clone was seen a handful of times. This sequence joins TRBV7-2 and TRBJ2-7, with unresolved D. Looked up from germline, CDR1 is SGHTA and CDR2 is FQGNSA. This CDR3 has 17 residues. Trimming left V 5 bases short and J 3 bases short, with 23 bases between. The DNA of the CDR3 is TGTGCCAGCAGCGCGAGGTATGGCGCCTCCTTATTCTACGAGCAGTACTTC. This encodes CASSARYGASLFYEQYF.